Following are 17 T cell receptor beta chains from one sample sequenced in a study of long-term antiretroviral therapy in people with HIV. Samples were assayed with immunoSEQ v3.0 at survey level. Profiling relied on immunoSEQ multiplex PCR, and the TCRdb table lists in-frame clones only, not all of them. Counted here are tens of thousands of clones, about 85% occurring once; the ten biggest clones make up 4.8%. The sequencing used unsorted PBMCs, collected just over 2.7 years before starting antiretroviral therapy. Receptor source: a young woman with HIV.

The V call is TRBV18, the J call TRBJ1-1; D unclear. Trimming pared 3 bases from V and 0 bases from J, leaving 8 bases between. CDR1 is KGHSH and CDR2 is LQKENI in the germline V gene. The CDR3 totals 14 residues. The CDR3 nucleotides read TGTGCCAGCTCACCGACGAGCCTGAACACTGAAGCTTTCTTT. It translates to CASSPTSLNTEAFF.

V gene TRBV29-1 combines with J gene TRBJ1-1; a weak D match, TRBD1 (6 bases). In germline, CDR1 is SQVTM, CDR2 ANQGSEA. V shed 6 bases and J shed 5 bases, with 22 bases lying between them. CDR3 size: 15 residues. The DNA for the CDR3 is TGCAGCGTCGAGACAGGTTCCCCTCGGAATACTGAAGCTTTCTTT. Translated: CSVETGSPRNTEAFF.

In DNA form, the CDR3 reads TGTGCCAGCAGTGCGGGCAGGGGAACCTACAATGAGCAGTTCTTC. This gives the protein CASSAGRGTYNEQFF. The chain carries TRBV2 and TRBJ2-1; weak D call: TRBD1 (6 bases). Trimming left V 4 bases short and J 2 bases short, with 12 bases between. Germline values: CDR1 SNHLY, CDR2 FYNNEI. This CDR3 comprises 15 residues. Full variable domain (missing parts from reference TRBV2 and TRBJ2-1): EPEVTQTPSHQVTQMGQEVILRCVPISNHLYFYWYRQILGQKVEFLVSFYNNEISEKSEIFDDQFSVERPDGSNFTLKIRSTKLEDSAMYFCASSAGRGTYNEQFFGPGTRLTVL.

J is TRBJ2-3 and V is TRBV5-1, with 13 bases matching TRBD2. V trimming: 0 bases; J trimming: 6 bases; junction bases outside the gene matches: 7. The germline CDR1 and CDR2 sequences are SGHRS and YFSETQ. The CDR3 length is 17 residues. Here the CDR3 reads CASSLEGLAGDSDTQYF. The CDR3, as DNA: TGCGCCAGCAGCTTGGAAGGACTAGCGGGGGATTCGGATACGCAGTATTTT.

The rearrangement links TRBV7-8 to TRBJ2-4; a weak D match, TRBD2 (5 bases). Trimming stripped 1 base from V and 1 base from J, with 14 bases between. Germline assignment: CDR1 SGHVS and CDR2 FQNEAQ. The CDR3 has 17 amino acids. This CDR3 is CASSLGTRVQAKNIQYF. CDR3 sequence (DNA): TGTGCCAGCAGCTTAGGGACGAGGGTACAGGCCAAAAACATTCAGTACTTC.

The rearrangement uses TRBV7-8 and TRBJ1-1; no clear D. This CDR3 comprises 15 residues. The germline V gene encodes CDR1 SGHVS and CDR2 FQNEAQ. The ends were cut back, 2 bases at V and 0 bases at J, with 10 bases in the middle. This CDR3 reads CASSLRGTLNTEAFF. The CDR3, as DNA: TGTGCCAGCAGCTTAAGAGGTACATTGAACACTGAAGCTTTCTTT.

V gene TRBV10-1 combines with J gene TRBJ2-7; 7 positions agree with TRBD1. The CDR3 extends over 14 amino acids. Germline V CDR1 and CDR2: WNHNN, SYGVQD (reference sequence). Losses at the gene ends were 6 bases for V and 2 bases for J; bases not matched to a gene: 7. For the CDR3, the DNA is TGCGCCAGCAGCAGAATGGGACAGACCTACGAGCAGTACGTC. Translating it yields CASSRMGQTYEQYV.

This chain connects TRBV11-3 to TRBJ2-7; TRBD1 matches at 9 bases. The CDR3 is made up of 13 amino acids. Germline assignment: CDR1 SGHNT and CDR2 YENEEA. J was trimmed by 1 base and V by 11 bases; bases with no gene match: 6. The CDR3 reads CAGRDRESYEQYV. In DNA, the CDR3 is TGTGCCGGGCGGGACAGGGAGTCCTACGAGCAGTACGTC.

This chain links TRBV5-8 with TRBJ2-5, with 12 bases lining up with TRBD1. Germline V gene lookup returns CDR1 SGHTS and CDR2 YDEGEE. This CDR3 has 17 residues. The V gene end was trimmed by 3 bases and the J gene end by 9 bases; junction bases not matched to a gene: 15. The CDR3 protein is CASSSGTGGTRRVAQYF. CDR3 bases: TGTGCCAGCAGCTCCGGGACAGGGGGCACCCGGAGGGTGGCCCAGTACTTC.

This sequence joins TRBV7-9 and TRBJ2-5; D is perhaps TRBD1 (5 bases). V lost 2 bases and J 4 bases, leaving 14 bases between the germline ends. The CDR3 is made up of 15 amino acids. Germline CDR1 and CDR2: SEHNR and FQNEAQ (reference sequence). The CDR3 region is CASSLNMGLGETQYF. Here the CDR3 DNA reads TGTGCCAGCAGCTTAAATATGGGGCTTGGAGAGACCCAGTACTTC. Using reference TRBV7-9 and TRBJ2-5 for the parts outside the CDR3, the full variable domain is DTGVSQNPRHKITKRGQNVTFRCDPISEHNRLYWYRQTLGQGPEFLTYFQNEAQLEKSRLLSDRFSAERPKGSFSTLEIQRTEQGDSAMYLCASSLNMGLGETQYFGPGTRLLVL.

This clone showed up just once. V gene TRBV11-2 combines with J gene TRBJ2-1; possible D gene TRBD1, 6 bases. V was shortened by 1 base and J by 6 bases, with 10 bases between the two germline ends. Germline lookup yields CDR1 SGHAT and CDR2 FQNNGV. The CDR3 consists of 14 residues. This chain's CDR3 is CASSLVPRGNEQFF. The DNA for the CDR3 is TGTGCCAGCAGCTTAGTCCCCAGGGGCAATGAGCAGTTCTTC.

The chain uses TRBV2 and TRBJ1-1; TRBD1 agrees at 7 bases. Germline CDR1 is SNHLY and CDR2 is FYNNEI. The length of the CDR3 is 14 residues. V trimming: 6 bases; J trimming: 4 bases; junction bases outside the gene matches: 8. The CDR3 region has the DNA TGTGCCAGCAGCCCCGGGACAGAGGGCACTGAAGCTTTCTTT. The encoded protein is CASSPGTEGTEAFF.

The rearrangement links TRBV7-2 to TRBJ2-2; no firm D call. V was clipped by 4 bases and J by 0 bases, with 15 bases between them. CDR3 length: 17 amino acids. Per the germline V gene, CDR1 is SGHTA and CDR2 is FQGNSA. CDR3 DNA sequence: TGTGCCAGCAGCTCGAGACATGAGTTCGCGAACACCGGGGAGCTGTTTTTT. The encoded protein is CASSSRHEFANTGELFF. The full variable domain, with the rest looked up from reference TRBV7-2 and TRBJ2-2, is GAGVSQSPSNKVTEKGKDVELRCDPISGHTALYWYRQSLGQGLEFLIYFQGNSAPDKSGLPSDRFSAERTGGSVSTLTIQRTQQEDSAVYLCASSSRHEFANTGELFFGEGSRLTVL.

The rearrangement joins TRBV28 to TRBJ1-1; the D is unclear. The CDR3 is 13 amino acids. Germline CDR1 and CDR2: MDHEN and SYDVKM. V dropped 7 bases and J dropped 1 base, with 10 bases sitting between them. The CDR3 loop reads CASTSPPNTEAFF. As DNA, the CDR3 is TGTGCCAGCACCTCCCCCCCGAACACTGAAGCTTTCTTT.

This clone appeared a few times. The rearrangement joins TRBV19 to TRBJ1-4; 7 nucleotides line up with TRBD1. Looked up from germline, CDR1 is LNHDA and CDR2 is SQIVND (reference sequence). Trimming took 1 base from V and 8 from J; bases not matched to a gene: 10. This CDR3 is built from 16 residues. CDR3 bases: TGTGCCAGTAGTATAGGAGGGGGCCTAAGAGAGGAAAAACTGTTTTTT. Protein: CASSIGGGLREEKLFF.

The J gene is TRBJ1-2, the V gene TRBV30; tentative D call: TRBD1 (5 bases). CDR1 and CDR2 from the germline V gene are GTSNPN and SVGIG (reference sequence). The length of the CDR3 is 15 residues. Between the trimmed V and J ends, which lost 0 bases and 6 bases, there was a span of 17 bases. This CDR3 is CAWSVHSGHMNGYTF. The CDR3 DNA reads TGTGCCTGGAGTGTACACTCCGGACACATGAATGGCTACACCTTC.

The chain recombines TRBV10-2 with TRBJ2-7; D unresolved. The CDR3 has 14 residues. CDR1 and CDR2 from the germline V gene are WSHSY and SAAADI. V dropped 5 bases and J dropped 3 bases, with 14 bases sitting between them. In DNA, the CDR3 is TGCGCCAGCAGTCCCAGTTCTAAAATCTACGAGCAGTACTTC. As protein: CASSPSSKIYEQYF.